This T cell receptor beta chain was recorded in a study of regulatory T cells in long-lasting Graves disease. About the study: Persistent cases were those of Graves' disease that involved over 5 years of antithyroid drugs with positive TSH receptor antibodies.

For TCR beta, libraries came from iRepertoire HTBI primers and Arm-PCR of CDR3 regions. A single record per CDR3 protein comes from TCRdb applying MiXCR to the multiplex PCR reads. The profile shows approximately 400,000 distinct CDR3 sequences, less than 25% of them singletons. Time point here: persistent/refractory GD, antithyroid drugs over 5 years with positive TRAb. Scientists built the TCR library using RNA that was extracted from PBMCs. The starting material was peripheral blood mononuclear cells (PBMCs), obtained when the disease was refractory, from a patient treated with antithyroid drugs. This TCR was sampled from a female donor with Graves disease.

CDR3 sequence (DNA): TGCAGTGCTAGAGTAGCGGGAGCGGGCTACGAGCAGTACTTC. This codes for CSARVAGAGYEQYF. This sequence joins TRBV20-1 and TRBJ2-7, with TRBD2 matching over 9 bases. This CDR3 comprises 14 residues. CDR1 and CDR2 (germline): DFQATT, SNEGSKA (reference sequence). The V segment lost 1 base and the J segment 3 bases; nucleotides outside the gene matches: 4.